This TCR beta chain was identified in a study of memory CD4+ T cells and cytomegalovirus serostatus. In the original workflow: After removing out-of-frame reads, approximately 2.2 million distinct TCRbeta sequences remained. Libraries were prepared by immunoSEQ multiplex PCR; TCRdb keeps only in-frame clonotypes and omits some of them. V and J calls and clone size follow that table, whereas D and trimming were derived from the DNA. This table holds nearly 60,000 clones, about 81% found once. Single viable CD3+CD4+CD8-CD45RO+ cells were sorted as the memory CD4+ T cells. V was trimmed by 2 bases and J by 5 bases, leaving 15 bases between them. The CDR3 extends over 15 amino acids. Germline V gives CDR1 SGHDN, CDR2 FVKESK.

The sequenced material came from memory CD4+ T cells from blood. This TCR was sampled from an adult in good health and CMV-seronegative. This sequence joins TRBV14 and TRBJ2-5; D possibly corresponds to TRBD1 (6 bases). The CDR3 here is CASSQPRWQGETQYF. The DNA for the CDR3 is TGTGCCAGCAGCCAACCCCGCTGGCAGGGGGAGACCCAGTACTTC.